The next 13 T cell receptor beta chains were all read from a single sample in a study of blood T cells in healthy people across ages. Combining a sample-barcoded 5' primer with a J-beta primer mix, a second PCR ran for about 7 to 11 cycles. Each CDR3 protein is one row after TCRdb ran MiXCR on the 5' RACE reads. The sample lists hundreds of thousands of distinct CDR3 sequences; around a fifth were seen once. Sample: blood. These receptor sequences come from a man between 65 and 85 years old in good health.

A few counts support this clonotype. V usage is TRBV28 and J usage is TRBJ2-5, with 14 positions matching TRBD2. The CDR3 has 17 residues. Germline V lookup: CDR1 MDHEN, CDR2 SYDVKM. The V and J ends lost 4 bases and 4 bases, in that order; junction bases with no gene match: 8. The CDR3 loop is CASSSTSGRAATETQYF. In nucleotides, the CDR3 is TGTGCCAGCAGTTCGACTAGCGGGAGGGCCGCGACAGAGACCCAGTACTTC.

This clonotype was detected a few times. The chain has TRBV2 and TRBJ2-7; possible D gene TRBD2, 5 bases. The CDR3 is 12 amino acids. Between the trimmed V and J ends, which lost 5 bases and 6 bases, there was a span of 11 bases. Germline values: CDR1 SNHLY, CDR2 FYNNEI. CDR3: CASSPTAGEQYF. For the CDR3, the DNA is TGTGCCAGCAGTCCTACGGCGGGCGAGCAGTACTTC.

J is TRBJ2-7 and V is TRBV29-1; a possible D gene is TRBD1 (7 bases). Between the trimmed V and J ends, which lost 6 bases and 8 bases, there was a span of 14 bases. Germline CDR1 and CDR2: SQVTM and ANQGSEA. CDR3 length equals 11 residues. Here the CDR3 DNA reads TGCAGCGTCGCAGGGGGAGGCAAGCAGTACTTC. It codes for CSVAGGGKQYF.

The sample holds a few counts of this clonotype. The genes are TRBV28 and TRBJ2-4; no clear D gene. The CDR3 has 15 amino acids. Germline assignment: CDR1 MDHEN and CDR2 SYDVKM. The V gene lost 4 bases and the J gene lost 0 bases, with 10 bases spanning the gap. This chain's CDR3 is CASSSPQLAKNIQYF. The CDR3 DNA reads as TGTGCCAGCAGTTCCCCACAGCTAGCCAAAAACATTCAGTACTTC.

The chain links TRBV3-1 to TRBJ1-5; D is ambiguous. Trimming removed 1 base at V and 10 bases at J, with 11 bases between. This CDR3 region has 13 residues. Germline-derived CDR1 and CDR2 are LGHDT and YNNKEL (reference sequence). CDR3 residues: CASSQVTMGPQHF. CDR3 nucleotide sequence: TGTGCCAGCAGCCAAGTCACCATGGGCCCCCAGCATTTT.

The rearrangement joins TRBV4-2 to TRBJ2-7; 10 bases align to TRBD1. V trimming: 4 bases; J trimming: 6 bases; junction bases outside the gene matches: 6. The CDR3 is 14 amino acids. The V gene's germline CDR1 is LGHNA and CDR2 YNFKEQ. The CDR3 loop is CASSLEDRGVEQYF. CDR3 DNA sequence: TGTGCCAGCAGCCTGGAGGACAGGGGGGTCGAGCAGTACTTC.

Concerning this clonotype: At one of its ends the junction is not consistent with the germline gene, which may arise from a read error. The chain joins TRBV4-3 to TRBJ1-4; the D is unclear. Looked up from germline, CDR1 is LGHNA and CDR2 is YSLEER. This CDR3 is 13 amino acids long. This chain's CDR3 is CACSHRRNEKLFF. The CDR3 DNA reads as TGCGCCTGCAGCCACCGACGGAATGAAAAACTGTTTTTT.

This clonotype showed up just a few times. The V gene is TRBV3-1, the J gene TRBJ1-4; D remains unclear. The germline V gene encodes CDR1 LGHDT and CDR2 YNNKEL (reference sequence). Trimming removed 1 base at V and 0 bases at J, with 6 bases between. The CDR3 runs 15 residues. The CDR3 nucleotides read TGTGCCAGCAGCCAAGCGCGGACAACTAATGAAAAACTGTTTTTT. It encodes CASSQARTTNEKLFF.

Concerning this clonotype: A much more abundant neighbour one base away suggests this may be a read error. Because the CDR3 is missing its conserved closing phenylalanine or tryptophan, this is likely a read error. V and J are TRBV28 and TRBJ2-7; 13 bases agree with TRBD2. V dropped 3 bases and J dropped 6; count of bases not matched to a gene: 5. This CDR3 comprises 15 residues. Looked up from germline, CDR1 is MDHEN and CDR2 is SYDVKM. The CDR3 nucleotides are TGTGCCAGCAGTTTTTCTACTAGCGGGAGGGTCGAGCAGTACCTC. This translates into CASSFSTSGRVEQYL.

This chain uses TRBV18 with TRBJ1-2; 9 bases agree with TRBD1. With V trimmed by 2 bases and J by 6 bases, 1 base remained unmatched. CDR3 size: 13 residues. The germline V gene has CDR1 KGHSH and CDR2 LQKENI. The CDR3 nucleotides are TGTGCCAGCTCACCAGGGGACAGGGATGGCTACACCTTC. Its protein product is CASSPGDRDGYTF.

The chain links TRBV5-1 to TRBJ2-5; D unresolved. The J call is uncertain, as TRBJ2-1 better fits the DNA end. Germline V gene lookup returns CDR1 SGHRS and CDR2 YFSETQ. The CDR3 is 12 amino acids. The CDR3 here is CASSLVRVEQFF. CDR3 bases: TGCGCCAGCAGCTTGGTTCGGGTTGAGCAGTTCTTC.

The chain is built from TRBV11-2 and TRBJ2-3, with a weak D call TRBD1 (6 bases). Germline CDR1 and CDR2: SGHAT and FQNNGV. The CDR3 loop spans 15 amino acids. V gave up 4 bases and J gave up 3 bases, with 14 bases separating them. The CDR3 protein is CASSSHGTPTDTQYF. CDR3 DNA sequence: TGTGCCAGCAGCTCCCACGGGACACCTACAGATACGCAGTATTTT.

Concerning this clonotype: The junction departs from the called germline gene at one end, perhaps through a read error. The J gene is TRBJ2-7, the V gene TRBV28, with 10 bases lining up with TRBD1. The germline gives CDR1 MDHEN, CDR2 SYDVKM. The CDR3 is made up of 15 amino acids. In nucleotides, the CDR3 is TGTGCCAGCAGTCCCAAGACAGGGGGCGCGTACGAGCAGTACTTT. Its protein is CASSPKTGGAYEQYF.